The T cell receptor beta chain under discussion was sequenced for a study of cytomegalovirus exposure and HLA in healthy donors. General observations from the study: CMV antigen specificity of three CMV-associated chains was confirmed in vitro.

PCR primers comprised 60 Vbeta and 13 Jbeta primers. Using immunoSEQ multiplex PCR, the repertoire was profiled, and TCRdb retains in-frame clones only, with some absent. Its clone listing holds around 210,000 clones. Worth noting for this clone: Its target is unknown.

CDR1 and CDR2 from the germline V gene are SGHRS and YFSETQ. The CDR3 contains 20 residues. V lost 2 bases and J lost 3; bases outside the gene matches: 15. The clonotype was recovered from a girl aged 2 to 10 in good health and CMV-seropositive. The V call is TRBV5-1, the J call TRBJ2-7; 15 bases align to TRBD2. Material for sequencing was PBMCs. For the CDR3, the DNA is TGCGCCAGCAGCTTTTTGGGAGCCGGGACTAGCGGGAGGCCCGACTACGAGCAGTACTTC. This sequence encodes CASSFLGAGTSGRPDYEQYF.